This note documents a single T cell receptor beta chain sequence. Its antigen is currently unknown. The protocol was immunoSEQ multiplex PCR, while the TCRdb copy is restricted to in-frame clones and leaves out a portion. The sample carries 25,000 to 30,000 clones, more than 75% recorded once. The data stem from a study of OX40 agonist ivuxolimab in advanced cancers. Study details: Partial response was recorded in three patients: one hepatocellular carcinoma and two cutaneous melanoma cases.

The junction had 6 bases not matched to a gene; V was cut back by 6 bases and J by 4 bases. This CDR3 has 14 residues. Germline CDR1 is MNHEY and CDR2 is SVGAGI. Notes on the study in general: It was also the case that some nonresponders had low normalized T-cell clonal expansion. By week 6 at 0.1 to 3.0 mg/kg, blood CD4+ and CD8+ T cells had expanded clonally.

The chain combines TRBV6-5 with TRBJ2-7, with 10 nucleotides matching TRBD2. The clonotype was recovered from an adult with an advanced solid tumor such as melanoma, head and neck, liver or kidney cancer. The material was CD4+ or CD8+ T cells sorted from blood, obtained in a trial of the OX40 agonist ivuxolimab. The CDR3 coding sequence is TGTGCCAGCAGCCCTAGCGGGAGACTTTACGAGCAGTACTTC. As protein: CASSPSGRLYEQYF.